This T cell receptor (beta chain) was obtained from a study of CD8 T cells in Susac syndrome. An amount of RNA that ranged from roughly 0.5 to 1 ug was reverse transcribed with random hexamers. TCRdb reprocessed the immunoSEQ multiplex PCR reads via MiXCR and lists one record per CDR3 protein. The sample comprises some 110,000 distinct CDR3 sequences, under 96% of which are singletons, and 0.13% to 0.15% rests with the top ten. Trimming stripped 4 bases from V and 0 bases from J, with 18 bases between. CDR3 size: 16 residues. Germline V gene lookup returns CDR1 SQVTM and CDR2 ANQGSEA. From blood CD8+ and CD4+ T cells, TCR beta sequences were generated.

This TCR was recovered from a human donor with Susac syndrome. The J gene is TRBJ2-5, the V gene TRBV29-1; D possibly matches TRBD1 or TRBD2 (5 bases each). The sequencing input was CD4+ T cells from PBMCs. The CDR3 region is CSVGDAIPPNQETQYF. The CDR3 DNA is TGCAGCGTTGGGGACGCTATCCCACCTAACCAAGAGACCCAGTACTTC.